Each of the 12 T cell receptor beta chains below was sequenced from the same sample in a study of shared clonotypes between healthy human individuals. Some clones are missing from TCRdb's copy, which holds only in-frame ones; the method was immunoSEQ multiplex PCR. In the table there are approximately 2.4 million clones, approximately 96% of which are singletons. Sequenced material: naive CD4+ T cells sorted from blood. This sample's subset: CD45RA+ positively selected. The receptors derive from a man between 18 and 35 years old in good health.

Only one count was recorded for this clone. V and J are TRBV2 and TRBJ2-2; D is undetermined. This CDR3 comprises 13 residues. The V end lost 10 bases, the J end lost 3 bases, and 12 bases lay between the germline ends. CDR1 SNHLY and CDR2 FYNNEI come from the germline V gene. The chain's CDR3 is CATQPVYTGELFF. The CDR3 nucleotides are TGTGCCACCCAACCAGTATACACCGGGGAGCTGTTTTTT. The full variable domain, its missing parts supplied by reference TRBV2 and TRBJ2-2, is EPEVTQTPSHQVTQMGQEVILRCVPISNHLYFYWYRQILGQKVEFLVSFYNNEISEKSEIFDDQFSVERPDGSNFTLKIRSTKLEDSAMYFCATQPVYTGELFFGEGSRLTVL.

The CDR3 region is CASSLATGSPYGYTF. DNA for the CDR3: TGTGCCAGCAGCTTAGCGACAGGGTCTCCCTATGGCTACACCTTC. V usage is TRBV7-8 and J usage is TRBJ1-2; 7 nucleotides match TRBD1. Losses at the gene ends were 0 bases for V and 4 bases for J; bases not matched to a gene: 5. The CDR3 is 15 residues long. Germline V gene sequence: CDR1 SGHVS, CDR2 FQNEAQ.

The rearrangement uses TRBV5-4 and TRBJ1-2, with 10 bases matching TRBD1. Per germline, CDR1 SGHNT and CDR2 YYREEE (reference sequence). There are 15 residues in the CDR3. V was pared by 1 base and J by 8 bases, with 8 bases of the junction left unmatched. Here the CDR3 reads CASSLLGQGRNGYTF. The CDR3 nucleotides are TGTGCCAGCAGCTTGTTGGGACAGGGGCGGAACGGCTACACCTTC.

The CDR3 protein is CASSLAEGQGPYGYTF. Here the CDR3 DNA reads TGTGCCAGCAGCTTAGCGGAGGGACAGGGGCCCTATGGCTACACCTTC. V usage is TRBV7-9 and J usage is TRBJ1-2; 10 nucleotides match TRBD1. CDR1 SEHNR and CDR2 FQNEAQ come from the germline V gene (reference sequence). Trimming at V came to 0 bases and at J to 4 bases, leaving 5 bases not matched to a gene. The CDR3 has 16 residues. Complete variable domain (other parts from reference TRBV7-9 and TRBJ1-2): DTGVSQNPRHKITKRGQNVTFRCDPISEHNRLYWYRQTLGQGPEFLTYFQNEAQLEKSRLLSDRFSAERPKGSFSTLEIQRTEQGDSAMYLCASSLAEGQGPYGYTFGSGTRLTVV.

This rearrangement joins TRBV30 to TRBJ2-1; 8 bases align to TRBD1. The V segment lost 0 bases and the J segment 6 bases; nucleotides outside the gene matches: 7. Germline CDR1 and CDR2: GTSNPN and SVGIG (reference sequence). This CDR3 has 15 residues. CDR3 coding DNA: TGTGCCTGGAGTGTCCAGGGCACAGGGGGCAATGAGCAGTTCTTC. Translation gives CAWSVQGTGGNEQFF.

Points on this clone: The same CDR3 is also encoded by other DNA sequences in this sample. The chain combines TRBV5-1 with TRBJ2-7; tentative D call: TRBD2 (5 bases). V was trimmed by 4 bases and J by 2 bases, leaving 16 bases between them. The CDR3 totals 15 residues. Germline CDR1 reads SGHRS; CDR2 reads YFSETQ. The CDR3 DNA reads as TGCGCCAGCAGCCTAGTAACCGGGAAAACCTACGAGCAGTACTTC. Protein product: CASSLVTGKTYEQYF.

The gene calls are TRBV6-1 and TRBJ1-2; possibly TRBD1 for D (6 bases). V dropped 10 bases and J dropped 4 bases, with 22 bases sitting between them. The CDR3 sequence is 15 residues long. CDR1 and CDR2 from the germline V gene are MNHNS and SASEGT. The CDR3 coding sequence is TGTGCCACAGCAGTCGAGGGGGGGGCTGCCTATGGCTACACCTTC. Amino acid sequence: CATAVEGGAAYGYTF.

As regards this clone: Other DNA variants within this sample encode the same CDR3. The genes are TRBV7-3 and TRBJ2-3; D gene uncertain. The germline gives CDR1 SGHTA, CDR2 FQGTGA. Deletions cut 1 base from V and 6 bases from J, with 5 bases between. The CDR3 extends over 12 amino acids. For the CDR3, the DNA is TGTGCCAGCAGCTTAAATTCGGATACGCAGTATTTT. Translating it yields CASSLNSDTQYF.

The chain uses TRBV6-1 and TRBJ1-2; 7 nucleotides align to TRBD1. With 4 bases clipped from V and 0 bases from J, the junction kept 5 bases outside the gene matches. Per germline, CDR1 MNHNS and CDR2 SASEGT. This CDR3 has 15 amino acids. CDR3 region: CASSVQTGTNYGYTF. The DNA of the CDR3 is TGTGCCAGCAGTGTCCAGACAGGGACTAACTATGGCTACACCTTC.

Concerning this clone itself: The sample holds other DNA sequences that translate to the same CDR3. CDR3 residues: CASSIGRTVNSPLHF. As DNA, the CDR3 is TGTGCCAGTAGTATAGGGCGGACAGTTAATTCACCCCTCCACTTT. V and J are TRBV19 and TRBJ1-6, with D maybe TRBD1 (6 bases). The V gene's germline CDR1 is LNHDA and CDR2 SQIVND (reference sequence). The length of the CDR3 is 15 residues. The V and J ends lost 1 base and 6 bases respectively, with 10 bases between them. The full variable domain, rest sourced from reference TRBV19 and TRBJ1-6, is DGGITQSPKYLFRKEGQNVTLSCEQNLNHDAMYWYRQDPGQGLRLIYYSQIVNDFQKGDIAEGYSVSREKKESFPLTVTSAQKNPTAFYLCASSIGRTVNSPLHFGNGTRLTVT.

This clone was seen once. The V call is TRBV10-3, the J call TRBJ2-5, with a possible D match to TRBD1 (5 bases). The germline V gene has CDR1 ENHRY and CDR2 SYGVKD. The CDR3 extends over 14 amino acids. V dropped 4 bases and J dropped 5 bases, with 14 bases sitting between them. DNA of the CDR3: TGTGCCATCAGTGTGACAGAGCTTCGGGAGACCCAGTACTTC. It translates to CAISVTELRETQYF.

The chain joins TRBV10-3 to TRBJ2-7, with 12 bases that match TRBD2. This CDR3 has 15 amino acids. V lost 2 bases to trimming and J lost 4 bases; unmatched junction nucleotides: 3. The germline V gene encodes CDR1 ENHRY and CDR2 SYGVKD. Here the CDR3 reads CAISELLAGGYEQYF. DNA for the CDR3: TGTGCCATCAGTGAGCTACTAGCGGGGGGTTACGAGCAGTACTTC.